This T cell receptor (beta chain) was sequenced during a study of cytomegalovirus exposure and HLA in healthy donors. The PCR contained 60 Vbeta and 13 Jbeta primers. The authors' processing: Among the unique TCR beta chains that a later analysis counted, about 81 million in all, about 10 million were shared. TCRdb keeps only in-frame clones here, not all; method: immunoSEQ multiplex PCR. The DNA gave D and trimming, while V, J and clone size come from that table. The sample lists 150,000 to 200,000 clones, roughly 85% occurring once. V dropped 4 bases and J dropped 5; count of bases not matched to a gene: 2. The V gene's germline CDR1 is SQVTM and CDR2 ANQGSEA. The CDR3 extends over 13 amino acids.

Sequenced material: PBMCs. This clonotype was obtained from a woman aged 45-65 years in good health and CMV-seropositive. The V call is TRBV29-1, the J call TRBJ1-5; 10 bases line up with TRBD1. Here the CDR3 DNA reads TGCAGCGTTGCTGGGACAGGGGATCAGCCCCAGCATTTT. Translating gives CSVAGTGDQPQHF.